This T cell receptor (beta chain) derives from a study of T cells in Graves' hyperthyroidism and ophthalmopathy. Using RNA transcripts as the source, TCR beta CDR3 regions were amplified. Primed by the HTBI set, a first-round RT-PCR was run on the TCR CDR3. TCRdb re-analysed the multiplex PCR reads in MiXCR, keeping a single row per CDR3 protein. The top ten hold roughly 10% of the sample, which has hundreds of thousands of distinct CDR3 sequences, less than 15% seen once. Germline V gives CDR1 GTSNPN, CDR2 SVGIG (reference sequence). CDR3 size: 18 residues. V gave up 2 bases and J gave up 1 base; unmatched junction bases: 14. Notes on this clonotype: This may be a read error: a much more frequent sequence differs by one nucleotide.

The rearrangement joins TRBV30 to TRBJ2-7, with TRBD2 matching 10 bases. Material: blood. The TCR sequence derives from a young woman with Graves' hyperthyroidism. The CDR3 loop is CAWSTQGKREGRSYEQYF. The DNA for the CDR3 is TGTGCCTGGAGTACCCAGGGTAAGCGGGAGGGCCGGTCCTACGAGCAGTACTTC.